What follows is one T cell receptor beta chain and its context. Its matching antigen is unknown. The data are from a study of T cell repertoires in cytomegalovirus infection. Study as a whole: Public TCR beta signatures were indicative of both CMV infection and a matching HLA type.

Study conclusions and caveats: In two of eight donors, the top clonotype was HLA-C-restricted CMV-specific.

In TCRdb, the reads were re-called with MiXCR into one record per CDR3 protein. The data show 250,000 to 300,000 distinct CDR3 sequences, with about 20% seen just once and approximately 19% held by the top ten. The clonotype comes from a human donor in good health (CMV status not recorded). Some clones in this sample may be carry-over from other donors' samples. The specimen was cultured PBMCs, collected from culture after CMV antigen stimulation.

This CDR3 reads CASSPQGDTEAFF. CDR3 coding DNA: TGTGCCAGCAGTCCCCAGGGGGACACTGAAGCTTTCTTT. The gene calls are TRBV27 and TRBJ1-1; 7 bases align to TRBD1. V lost 5 bases, J lost 3 bases, and 3 bases stayed unmatched. Germline CDR1 reads MNHEY; CDR2 reads SMNVEV (reference sequence). The CDR3 runs 13 residues.